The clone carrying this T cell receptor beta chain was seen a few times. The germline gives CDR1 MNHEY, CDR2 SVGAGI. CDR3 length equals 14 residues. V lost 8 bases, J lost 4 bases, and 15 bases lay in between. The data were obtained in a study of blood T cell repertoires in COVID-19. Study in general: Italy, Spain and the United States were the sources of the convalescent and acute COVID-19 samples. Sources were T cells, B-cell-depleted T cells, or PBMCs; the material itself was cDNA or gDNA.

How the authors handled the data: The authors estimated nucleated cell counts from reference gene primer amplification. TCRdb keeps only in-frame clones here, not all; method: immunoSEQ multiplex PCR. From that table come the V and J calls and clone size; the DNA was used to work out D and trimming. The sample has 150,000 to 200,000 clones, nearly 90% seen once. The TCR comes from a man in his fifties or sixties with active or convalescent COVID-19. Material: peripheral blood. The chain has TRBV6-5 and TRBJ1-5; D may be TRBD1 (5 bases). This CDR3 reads CASGIGGGNQPQHF. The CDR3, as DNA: TGTGCCAGCGGCATTGGGGGGGGTAATCAGCCCCAGCATTTT.